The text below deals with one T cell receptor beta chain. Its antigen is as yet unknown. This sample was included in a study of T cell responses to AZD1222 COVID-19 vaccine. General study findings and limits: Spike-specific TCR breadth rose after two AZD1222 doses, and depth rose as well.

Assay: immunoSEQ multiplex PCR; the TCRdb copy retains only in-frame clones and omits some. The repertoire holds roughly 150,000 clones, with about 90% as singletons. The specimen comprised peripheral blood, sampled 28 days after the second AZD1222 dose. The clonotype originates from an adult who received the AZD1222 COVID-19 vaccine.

The CDR3 is CASSLMAPSKYDEQFF. CDR3 DNA sequence: TGTGCCAGCAGCTTAATGGCCCCATCAAAGTACGATGAGCAGTTCTTC. V and J are TRBV11-2 and TRBJ2-1, with D hard to call. The CDR3 totals 16 residues. Trimming removed 2 bases from V and 8 bases from J, with 19 bases in between. Germline assignment: CDR1 SGHAT and CDR2 FQNNGV.